These 17 T cell receptor beta chains came from one sample sequenced in a study of blood T cell repertoires in COVID-19 (dated by TCRdb to 2018 to 2020). Receptor amplification or capture employed the immunoSEQ multiplex PCR assay. This immuneACCESS table, as held by TCRdb, lists in-frame sequences with V and J called but not all clones. Of the missing ones, under half trace to an unresolved V gene in checked studies; the others have no known cause. The sample table lists 130,000 to 150,000 clones, 81% of them with a count of one. The ten biggest clones cover roughly 8% of the sample. Input material: peripheral blood. The origin of the receptors is a human donor in a cohort sampled during active COVID-19.

The CDR3 protein is CSVTGVLDEKLFF. The CDR3 DNA follows: TGCAGCGTTACAGGGGTCTTGGATGAAAAACTGTTTTTT. J is TRBJ1-4 and V is TRBV29-1; 7 nucleotides agree with TRBD1. CDR1 is SQVTM and CDR2 is ANQGSEA in the germline V gene. This CDR3 region has 13 residues. Trimming at V came to 5 bases and at J to 6 bases, leaving 6 bases not matched to a gene. The complete variable domain, with remaining parts taken from reference TRBV29-1 and TRBJ1-4, reads SAVISQKPSRDICQRGTSLTIQCQVDSQVTMMFWYRQQPGQSLTLIATANQGSEATYESGFVIDKFPISRPNLTFSTLTVSNMSPEDSSIYLCSVTGVLDEKLFFGSGTQLSVL.

V and J are TRBV6-5 and TRBJ1-6; no definite D call. The CDR3 covers 15 residues. Germline V CDR1 and CDR2: MNHEY, SVGAGI. Trimming left V 6 bases short and J 0 bases short, with 9 bases between. The CDR3 DNA reads as TGTGCCAGCAGCCTCGGTTACTCCTATAATTCACCCCTCCACTTT. Amino acid sequence: CASSLGYSYNSPLHF.

This chain links TRBV28 with TRBJ2-7; weak D call: TRBD2 (5 bases). Trimming left V 2 bases short and J 5 bases short, with 16 bases between. Per germline, CDR1 MDHEN and CDR2 SYDVKM. CDR3 size: 15 residues. Written as DNA, the CDR3 is TGTGCCAGCAGTTTAATTGGGGAAGACTACGACGAGCAGTACTTC. This codes for CASSLIGEDYDEQYF. The full variable domain, rest sourced from reference TRBV28 and TRBJ2-7, is DVKVTQSSRYLVKRTGEKVFLECVQDMDHENMFWYRQDPGLGLRLIYFSYDVKMKEKGDIPEGYSVSREKKERFSLILESASTNQTSMYLCASSLIGEDYDEQYFGPGTRLTVT.

This chain connects TRBV11-1 to TRBJ1-1; weak D call: TRBD1 (6 bases). The V gene's germline CDR1 is SGHAT and CDR2 FQDESV (reference sequence). The CDR3 has 16 amino acids. The germline V and J ends were trimmed by 5 bases and 3 bases, with 19 bases remaining between them. The CDR3 spells CASSDHRALSYTEAFF. Written as DNA, the CDR3 is TGTGCCAGCAGCGATCACAGGGCTCTATCGTACACTGAAGCTTTCTTT.

The gene calls are TRBV7-2 and TRBJ1-2; a weak D match, TRBD1 (6 bases). The CDR3 sequence is 13 residues long. V lost 2 bases to trimming and J lost 8 bases, with 12 bases between them. Per the germline V gene, CDR1 is SGHTA and CDR2 is FQGNSA. The CDR3 sequence: CASSLNRVGGYTF. CDR3 DNA sequence: TGTGCCAGCAGCTTAAACAGGGTTGGGGGCTACACCTTC.

This clone was observed a handful of times. The chain uses TRBV7-9 and TRBJ1-1, with a weak D call TRBD1 (5 bases). The CDR3 spans 12 residues. Germline values: CDR1 SEHNR, CDR2 FQNEAQ (reference sequence). Trimming took 1 base from V and 11 from J, leaving 11 bases between them. Here the CDR3 DNA reads TGTGCCAGCAGCTTAGGAGGACAAGGGGCTTTCTTT. Translation: CASSLGGQGAFF.

The chain combines TRBV27 with TRBJ2-3; the match to TRBD2 covers 8 bases. V was clipped by 3 bases and J by 1 base; unmatched bases: 6. The V gene's germline CDR1 is MNHEY and CDR2 SMNVEV (reference sequence). This CDR3 has 16 amino acids. The CDR3 region has the DNA TGTGCCAGCAGTTTGCCGACTAGCGCTGGCACAGATACGCAGTATTTT. Its protein product is CASSLPTSAGTDTQYF.

The chain carries TRBV2 and TRBJ1-4, with 8 positions matching TRBD1. CDR1 SNHLY and CDR2 FYNNEI come from the germline V gene. Trimming cost V 6 bases and J 6 bases; bases outside gene matches: 6. The CDR3 extends over 14 amino acids. The CDR3 sequence: CASSLQGGDEKLFF. CDR3 coding DNA: TGTGCCAGCAGCTTACAGGGGGGGGATGAAAAACTGTTTTTT.

This clone was seen once. V is TRBV11-2 and J is TRBJ1-2, with a tentative D call TRBD1 (6 bases). Germline V lookup: CDR1 SGHAT, CDR2 FQNNGV. Between the trimmed V and J ends, which lost 8 bases and 1 base, there was a span of 17 bases. The CDR3 length is 15 residues. The CDR3 loop reads CASGRAGGLNYGYTF. CDR3 DNA sequence: TGTGCCAGCGGCAGGGCCGGGGGGCTTAACTATGGCTACACCTTC.

The chain employs TRBV27 and TRBJ2-7; 11 positions match TRBD1. Germline V gives CDR1 MNHEY, CDR2 SMNVEV (reference sequence). The CDR3 runs to 14 residues. The trim removed 7 bases at V and 6 bases at J, leaving 8 bases unmatched. The CDR3 here is CASNVRTGGTEQYF. CDR3 nucleotides: TGTGCCAGCAACGTTCGGACAGGGGGCACCGAGCAGTACTTC.

The gene calls are TRBV7-2 and TRBJ1-2; tentatively, D is TRBD1 (5 bases). This CDR3 has 15 amino acids. The germline V gene has CDR1 SGHTA and CDR2 FQGNSA. With 1 base removed from V and 6 bases from J, the gap between germline ends came to 15 bases. The CDR3 DNA reads as TGTGCCAGCAGCTTAGGTGTTGGGGGGGTTCATGGCTACACCTTC. This sequence encodes CASSLGVGGVHGYTF.

The rearrangement links TRBV18 to TRBJ2-1; possible D gene TRBD2, 7 bases. This CDR3 has 15 residues. Germline-derived CDR1 and CDR2 are KGHSH and LQKENI. Trimming pared 3 bases from V and 5 bases from J, leaving 14 bases between. The chain's CDR3 is CASSPPGGANNEQFF. The CDR3 DNA is TGTGCCAGCTCACCCCCTGGGGGGGCCAACAATGAGCAGTTCTTC.

The V gene is TRBV19, the J gene TRBJ2-2, with D maybe TRBD1 (6 bases). The V gene lost 5 bases and the J gene lost 2 bases, with 18 bases spanning the gap. CDR1 and CDR2 (germline): LNHDA, SQIVND (reference sequence). The CDR3 extends over 17 amino acids. Written as DNA, the CDR3 is TGTGCCAGTAGTGCGACATTCGGGACACAAAACACCGGGGAGCTGTTTTTT. It specifies CASSATFGTQNTGELFF.

V is TRBV6-2 or TRBV6-3 and J is TRBJ2-5; 8 bases map to TRBD1. Losses at the gene ends were 2 bases for V and 4 bases for J; bases not matched to a gene: 6. Germline V gives CDR1 MNHEY, CDR2 SVGEGT. This CDR3 comprises 15 residues. In DNA, the CDR3 is TGTGCCAGCAGTTACGATCGGACAGGGACAGAGACCCAGTACTTC. Its protein product is CASSYDRTGTETQYF.

This clone was seen more than once but under ten times. The chain recombines TRBV12-1 with TRBJ1-6. TRBV12-1 corresponds to a pseudogene. The CDR3 has 18 amino acids. For the CDR3, the DNA is TGTGCCAGCAGCCATTGGGGCGGGGTTGGCTCCTATAATTCACCCCTCCACTTT. The encoded protein is CASSHWGGVGSYNSPLHF.

This chain links TRBV5-1 with TRBJ2-7; D uncertain. The CDR3 has 15 amino acids. Trimming removed 0 bases at V and 3 bases at J, with 13 bases between. Germline-derived CDR1 and CDR2 are SGHRS and YFSETQ. The CDR3 region has the DNA TGCGCCAGCAGCTTGGCCGGTGTTTTCTACTACGAGCAGTACTTC. It codes for CASSLAGVFYYEQYF.

The gene calls are TRBV6-2 or TRBV6-3 and TRBJ2-6, with TRBD1 matching 10 bases. The CDR3 consists of 17 residues. The V gene end was trimmed by 5 bases and the J gene end by 2 bases; junction bases not matched to a gene: 6. Germline assignment: CDR1 MNHEY and CDR2 SVGEGT. CDR3 protein: CASSRQGATPGANVLTF. Here the CDR3 DNA reads TGTGCCAGCAGTAGACAGGGGGCGACTCCTGGGGCCAACGTCCTGACTTTC.